A selection of T cell receptor beta chains follows, all from one sample in a study of shared clonotypes between healthy human individuals. Only in-frame clones appear in the TCRdb table, and some are missing; sequencing was by immunoSEQ multiplex PCR. The sample has some 1 million clones, about 75% seen once; the top ten hold around 1.5%. The sequenced material came from memory CD4+ T cells sorted from blood. The receptors derive from a man aged 18 to 29 in good health. The CDR3 runs from the conserved cysteine through the conserved F or W. D genes are given only for firm matches. The size field is filled for only some rows; it gives once, few, many or a size class.

v_call,d_call,j_call,clone_size,cdr3_aa,cdr3_nt
TRBV4-3,TRBD1,TRBJ2-7,few,CASSPSGTGGYEQYF,TGCGCCAGCAGCCCTTCCGGGACAGGGGGGTACGAGCAGTACTTC
TRBV6-6,.,TRBJ2-7,once,CASSWNREQYF,TGTGCCAGCAGTTGGAATCGGGAGCAGTACTTC
TRBV7-2,.,TRBJ1-1,few,CASITPRTEAFF,TGTGCCAGCATCACACCGAGGACTGAAGCTTTCTTT
TRBV19,.,TRBJ1-1,.,CASSLLGGDTEAFF,TGTGCCAGTAGTCTCCTGGGAGGGGACACTGAAGCTTTCTTT
TRBV7-2,.,TRBJ2-7,.,CASSLPQRSYEQYF,TGTGCCAGCAGCTTACCTCAGCGTTCCTACGAGCAGTACTTC
TRBV19,TRBD1,TRBJ1-5,few,CASSRDRGLQPQHF,TGTGCCAGTAGTCGTGACAGGGGGCTTCAGCCCCAGCATTTT
TRBV28,TRBD1,TRBJ2-7,.,CASSTPGQGRYEQYF,TGTGCCAGCAGCACCCCGGGACAGGGTCGCTACGAGCAGTACTTC
TRBV6-5,.,TRBJ2-7,few,CASSYSPWGHSEQYF,TGTGCCAGCAGTTACTCGCCTTGGGGACATAGCGAGCAGTACTTC
TRBV4-2,.,TRBJ1-1,few,CASSQEPGMNTEAFF,TGTGCCAGCAGCCAAGAGCCAGGGATGAACACTGAAGCTTTCTTT
TRBV20-1,.,TRBJ1-2,once,CSAHPYGYTF,TGCAGTGCTCACCCGTATGGCTACACCTTC
TRBV15,TRBD1,TRBJ2-7,.,CATSPRDREYEQYF,TGTGCCACCAGCCCTCGGGACAGGGAGTACGAGCAGTACTTC